What follows are 32 T cell receptor beta chains derived from one specimen sequenced in a study of blood T cell repertoires in COVID-19. Repertoires were generated with immunoSEQ multiplex PCR, while TCRdb's copy carries only in-frame clones and drops some. The top ten hold under 9.5% of the sample, which has hundreds of thousands of clones, about 88% seen once. Material for sequencing was PBMCs or T cells enriched from blood (not recorded which). Every receptor here comes from a woman between 55 and 75 years old who had recovered from COVID-19.

J is TRBJ1-2 and V is TRBV29-1, with D unclear. This CDR3 comprises 11 residues. V shed 0 bases and J shed 8 bases, with 7 bases lying between them. The germline CDR1 and CDR2 sequences are SQVTM and ANQGSEA. The CDR3 loop is CSVEEGSGYTF. The CDR3 nucleotides read TGCAGCGTTGAAGAGGGGAGCGGCTACACCTTC.

The chain uses TRBV13 and TRBJ1-2, with 8 bases that match TRBD1. This CDR3 region has 15 residues. CDR1 PRHDT and CDR2 FYEKMQ come from the germline V gene (reference sequence). V shed 1 base and J 6 bases; nucleotides not matched to a gene: 7. The CDR3: CASSLVQGAMDGYTF. DNA of the CDR3: TGTGCCAGCAGCTTAGTGCAGGGGGCTATGGATGGCTACACCTTC.

The rearrangement joins TRBV7-9 to TRBJ1-2; tentatively, D is TRBD1 (6 bases). This CDR3 contains 14 residues. The germline V gene encodes CDR1 SEHNR and CDR2 FQNEAQ (reference sequence). Trimming shortened V by 8 bases and J by 1 base, and 14 bases separated the two germline ends. The DNA for the CDR3 is TGTGCCAGCGGTCCGGGACACTTTAACTATGGCTACACCTTC. This translates into CASGPGHFNYGYTF.

The table lists this clone with a few counts. CDR3 DNA: TGTGCCAGTACCATGGGCGCCAACAATGAAAAACTGTTTTTT. It is translated as CASTMGANNEKLFF. This sequence joins TRBV19 and TRBJ1-4; D is ambiguous. Between the trimmed V and J ends, which lost 7 bases and 5 bases, there was a span of 14 bases. There are 14 residues in the CDR3. Germline loops: CDR1 LNHDA, CDR2 SQIVND (reference sequence).

This clone has more than one count but fewer than ten. This rearrangement joins TRBV5-8 to TRBJ2-1, with TRBD2 as a possible D gene (6 bases). Trimming pared 7 bases from V and 9 bases from J, leaving 38 bases between. The germline CDR1 and CDR2 sequences are SGHTS and YDEGEE. This CDR3 comprises 20 residues. The CDR3 loop reads CASPFALPHYDGAGRGEQFF. The CDR3 DNA reads TGTGCCAGCCCTTTCGCCCTCCCCCACTATGATGGGGCAGGGCGGGGTGAGCAGTTCTTC.

The rearrangement uses TRBV18 and TRBJ2-3, with 7 nucleotides matching TRBD2. Germline V gene lookup returns CDR1 KGHSH and CDR2 LQKENI. The CDR3 extends over 13 amino acids. J was trimmed by 5 bases and V by 2 bases; bases with no gene match: 1. Here the CDR3 reads CASSPGREDTQYF. The CDR3, as DNA: TGTGCCAGCTCACCAGGGAGGGAAGATACGCAGTATTTT. The full variable domain, completed using reference TRBV18 and TRBJ2-3, is NAGVMQNPRHLVRRRGQEARLRCSPMKGHSHVYWYRQLPEEGLKFMVYLQKENIIDESGMPKERFSAEFPKEGPSILRIQQVVRGDSAAYFCASSPGREDTQYFGPGTRLTVL.

The V gene is TRBV5-1, the J gene TRBJ1-1, with TRBD1 matching over 7 bases. Trimming cost V 4 bases and J 0 bases; bases outside gene matches: 12. Germline CDR1 and CDR2: SGHRS and YFSETQ. This CDR3 region has 17 residues. Here the CDR3 reads CASSAGPKGALNTEAFF. The CDR3 coding sequence is TGCGCCAGCAGCGCCGGTCCAAAGGGGGCTTTGAACACTGAAGCTTTCTTT.

The chain employs TRBV11-2 and TRBJ2-4; no clear D gene. The CDR3 is made up of 17 amino acids. V gave up 1 base and J gave up 3 bases, with 16 bases separating them. The V gene's germline CDR1 is SGHAT and CDR2 FQNNGV. CDR3 in amino acids: CASSLAPRQLGKNIQYF. CDR3 coding DNA: TGTGCCAGCAGCTTAGCCCCCAGGCAGTTGGGCAAAAACATTCAGTACTTC.

This chain joins TRBV6-5 and TRBJ2-7, with TRBD2 matching over 7 bases. Germline V lookup: CDR1 MNHEY, CDR2 SVGAGI. Trimming cost V 7 bases and J 0 bases; bases outside gene matches: 3. The CDR3 covers 13 residues. DNA of the CDR3: TGTGCCAGCAAGGGAGGGGTCTCCTACGAGCAGTACTTC. As protein: CASKGGVSYEQYF.

The J gene is TRBJ1-3, the V gene TRBV3-1 (or the pseudogene TRBV3-2); 7 bases align to TRBD1. Losses at the gene ends were 3 bases for V and 4 bases for J; bases not matched to a gene: 3. Germline V gene sequence: CDR1 LGHDT, CDR2 YNNKEL (reference sequence). CDR3 length equals 14 residues. This CDR3 is CASSQRGPGNTIYF. CDR3 sequence (DNA): TGTGCCAGCAGCCAGAGGGGGCCCGGAAACACCATATATTTT.

This clone was counted between two and nine times. At the DNA level, this CDR3 is encoded by other sequences in the same sample as well. The chain recombines TRBV18 with TRBJ1-1, with D uncertain. This CDR3 contains 14 residues. V gave up 1 base and J gave up 1 base, with 7 bases separating them. Germline CDR1 is KGHSH and CDR2 is LQKENI. CDR3 sequence: CASSPLEGNTEAFF. The CDR3 nucleotides read TGTGCCAGCTCACCACTGGAGGGGAACACTGAAGCTTTCTTT.

The chain carries TRBV5-1 and TRBJ2-2, with 8 bases that match TRBD2. Trimming removed 5 bases from V and 0 bases from J; junction bases left unmatched: 6. Germline CDR1 is SGHRS and CDR2 is YFSETQ. This CDR3 is built from 16 residues. CDR3 nucleotide sequence: TGCGCCAGCAGTGGGGTAGCGGGAACGAACACCGGGGAGCTGTTTTTT. The encoded protein is CASSGVAGTNTGELFF.

The chain recombines TRBV7-8 with TRBJ1-5, with TRBD1 matching 7 bases. From germline, CDR1 is SGHVS and CDR2 FQNEAQ. Germline trimming cut 3 bases from V and 0 bases from J; bases unmatched to any gene: 2. The CDR3 runs to 15 residues. As DNA, the CDR3 is TGTGCCAGCAGCTTCGACAGGGCTAGCAATCAGCCCCAGCATTTT. Translation: CASSFDRASNQPQHF.

This chain uses TRBV7-2 with TRBJ1-2; D possibly corresponds to TRBD1 (6 bases). Per the germline V gene, CDR1 is SGHTA and CDR2 is FQGNSA. The CDR3 is 14 amino acids. V shed 1 base and J shed 2 bases, with 8 bases lying between them. The CDR3 sequence is CASSLERGNYGYTF. The CDR3 DNA reads as TGTGCCAGCAGCTTAGAGAGGGGGAACTATGGCTACACCTTC.

This chain links TRBV2 with TRBJ2-1; TRBD2 aligns across 15 bases. V lost 7 bases, J lost 7 bases, and 8 bases stayed unmatched. Germline V CDR1 and CDR2: SNHLY, FYNNEI. The CDR3 is made up of 16 amino acids. The CDR3 nucleotides read TGTGCCAGCACTGGGACTAGCGGGGGGATATTTAATGAGCAGTTCTTC. Protein sequence: CASTGTSGGIFNEQFF. The complete variable domain, with remaining parts taken from reference TRBV2 and TRBJ2-1, reads EPEVTQTPSHQVTQMGQEVILRCVPISNHLYFYWYRQILGQKVEFLVSFYNNEISEKSEIFDDQFSVERPDGSNFTLKIRSTKLEDSAMYFCASTGTSGGIFNEQFFGPGTRLTVL.

This clone was observed a single time. The rearrangement links TRBV7-9 to TRBJ2-3; D remains unclear. The CDR3 extends over 12 amino acids. V was pared by 5 bases and J by 0 bases, with 3 bases between. Germline V lookup: CDR1 SEHNR, CDR2 FQNEAQ (reference sequence). Written as DNA, the CDR3 is TGTGCCAGCAGCCCAAGCACAGATACGCAGTATTTT. This encodes CASSPSTDTQYF.

V and J are TRBV2 and TRBJ2-3; 7 positions agree with TRBD1. The length of the CDR3 is 15 residues. Germline assignment: CDR1 SNHLY and CDR2 FYNNEI. The junction had 8 bases not matched to a gene; V was cut back by 6 bases and J by 2 bases. The CDR3 nucleotides are TGTGCCAGCAGGTTTCACAGGGGAGTCACAGATACGCAGTATTTT. Its translation is CASRFHRGVTDTQYF.

The J gene is TRBJ2-1, the V gene TRBV27; D is possibly TRBD2 (7 bases). This CDR3 has 16 residues. In germline, CDR1 is MNHEY, CDR2 SMNVEV (reference sequence). Deletions cut 6 bases from V and 7 bases from J, with 22 bases between. The CDR3 DNA reads TGTGCCAGCAGACGGGGGCGCGGGGGCGATTTTAATGAGCAGTTCTTC. This sequence encodes CASRRGRGGDFNEQFF.

This chain links TRBV5-1 with TRBJ1-1; the match to TRBD1 covers 7 bases. The germline CDR1 and CDR2 sequences are SGHRS and YFSETQ. This CDR3 has 13 residues. The junction had 2 bases not matched to a gene; V was cut back by 5 bases and J by 1 base. The CDR3: CASSWDRNTEAFF. The DNA for the CDR3 is TGCGCCAGCAGTTGGGACAGGAACACTGAAGCTTTCTTT.

This clone was seen only once. The genes are TRBV5-5 and TRBJ1-2, with TRBD1 matching 7 bases. The V gene end was trimmed by 0 bases and the J gene end by 4 bases; junction bases not matched to a gene: 6. The germline V gene has CDR1 SGHKS and CDR2 YYEKEE (reference sequence). This CDR3 spans 15 amino acids. The CDR3 region has the DNA TGTGCCAGCAGCTTGGGTGGACAGGAGATCTATGGCTACACCTTC. Translated: CASSLGGQEIYGYTF.

The rearrangement uses TRBV3-1 (or the pseudogene TRBV3-2) and TRBJ1-4; D ambiguous. V was clipped by 1 base and J by 14 bases, with 14 bases between them. Germline lookup yields CDR1 LGHDT and CDR2 YNNKEL (reference sequence). CDR3 length: 13 residues. CDR3 region: CASSQGQKMWLFF. The CDR3 DNA follows: TGTGCCAGCAGCCAAGGCCAGAAAATGTGGCTGTTTTTT.

The chain uses TRBV5-1 and TRBJ2-1; no clear D gene. This CDR3 is 15 amino acids long. The V gene's germline CDR1 is SGHRS and CDR2 YFSETQ. V lost 0 bases, J lost 1 base, and 8 bases lay in between. The DNA of the CDR3 is TGCGCCAGCAGCTTGGGTGGCGGATCCTACAATGAGCAGTTCTTC. It yields the protein CASSLGGGSYNEQFF.

V is TRBV10-2 and J is TRBJ1-1, with D perhaps matching TRBD1 (6 bases). V lost 2 bases to trimming and J lost 3 bases, with 13 bases between them. Germline assignment: CDR1 WSHSY and CDR2 SAAADI. This CDR3 has 15 amino acids. For the CDR3, the DNA is TGCGCCAGCAGTGAGGAGGGGGGGTTGGACACTGAAGCTTTCTTT. This sequence encodes CASSEEGGLDTEAFF.

The chain recombines TRBV5-4 with TRBJ1-6; 10 bases match TRBD1. The CDR3 consists of 15 residues. Germline assignment: CDR1 SGHNT and CDR2 YYREEE (reference sequence). V dropped 4 bases and J dropped 5; count of bases not matched to a gene: 3. CDR3 protein: CASSAGQGDNSPLHF. CDR3 nucleotides: TGTGCCAGCAGCGCCGGACAGGGGGATAATTCACCCCTCCACTTT.

The chain has TRBV6-6 and TRBJ1-6; TRBD1 might be the D (5 bases). Trimming cost V 6 bases and J 6 bases, with 18 bases left between them. The CDR3 contains 16 residues. CDR1 MNHNY and CDR2 SVGAGI come from the germline V gene (reference sequence). CDR3 amino acids: CASRIGGQDSNSPLHF. The CDR3 DNA is TGTGCCAGCAGGATCGGGGGTCAGGACTCTAATTCACCCCTCCACTTT.

The chain uses TRBV24-1 and TRBJ2-2; 7 bases fit TRBD1. CDR3 length: 15 amino acids. CDR1 and CDR2 from the germline V gene are KGHDR and SFDVKD. V was clipped by 9 bases and J by 8 bases; unmatched bases: 14. CDR3 bases: TGTGCCACCCAAAACAGGGGCCCTACTTCTGGGGAGCTGTTTTTT. Translation gives CATQNRGPTSGELFF.

CDR3 bases: TGTGCCAGCAGTTTAAACCCAGGGGGGGAGCAGTACGTC. Translated, it gives CASSLNPGGEQYV. This chain joins TRBV12-3 or TRBV12-4 and TRBJ2-7; TRBD1 might be the D (7 bases). The CDR3 extends over 13 amino acids. V was clipped by 2 bases and J by 7 bases, with 12 bases between them.

The gene calls are TRBV18 and TRBJ2-5; the D gene is possibly TRBD2 (6 bases). Germline CDR1 KGHSH, CDR2 LQKENI. This CDR3 contains 15 residues. Trimming pared 2 bases from V and 4 bases from J, leaving 14 bases between. For the CDR3, the DNA is TGTGCCAGCTCACCAAGTCCGGGGGTTGGAGAGACCCAGTACTTC. Encoded protein: CASSPSPGVGETQYF.

The chain's CDR3 is CASSYSTSGEQFF. For the CDR3, the DNA is TGTGCCAGCAGTTACTCGACTAGCGGTGAGCAGTTCTTC. The V call is TRBV6-5, the J call TRBJ2-1; 9 bases map to TRBD2. The CDR3 length is 13 residues. Germline V lookup: CDR1 MNHEY, CDR2 SVGAGI. Losses at the gene ends were 0 bases for V and 9 bases for J; bases not matched to a gene: 0.

The chain's CDR3 is CASGLVKAGGPPSYGYTF. The CDR3 DNA reads as TGTGCTAGTGGTTTGGTAAAGGCAGGGGGCCCCCCTTCCTATGGCTACACCTTC. The J gene is TRBJ1-2, the V gene TRBV12-5, with 8 bases matching TRBD1. This CDR3 has 18 amino acids. Germline assignment: CDR1 LGHNT and CDR2 FRNRAP. The V and J ends lost 0 bases and 4 bases, in that order; junction bases with no gene match: 13.

This clone has a single count. The V and J genes are TRBV19 and TRBJ1-5; 7 bases align to TRBD1. The V gene's germline CDR1 is LNHDA and CDR2 SQIVND (reference sequence). This CDR3 spans 15 amino acids. V was clipped by 6 bases and J by 5 bases; unmatched bases: 10. The CDR3 DNA reads TGTGCCAGTAGCCGAACAAGGGGGCTAGATCAGCCCCAGCATTTT. This encodes CASSRTRGLDQPQHF.

The genes are TRBV4-1 and TRBJ1-1; 7 bases are shared with TRBD1. CDR1 is MGHRA and CDR2 is YSYEKL in the germline V gene. V shed 6 bases, J shed 4 bases, and the junction held 5 bases outside the gene matches. This CDR3 region has 13 residues. The CDR3 is CASSSDRATEAFF. The CDR3 DNA reads as TGCGCCAGCAGTTCCGACAGGGCCACTGAAGCTTTCTTT.